This T cell receptor beta chain is drawn from a study of control samples from healthy donors and cancer patients (dated by TCRdb to 2020 to 2022). Receptors were amplified or captured by the immunoSEQ multiplex PCR assay. The immuneACCESS repertoire file appears here via TCRdb, limited to in-frame rearrangements. These files lack a portion of the clones; in checked studies, under half of the deficit traces to unresolved V genes, and the cause of the others is not known. Here the sample has approximately 150,000 clones; more than 85% occur a single time. Approximately 2.9% of the sample comes from the top ten. Comments on this clone: Its antigen is unknown. Base qualities are not at hand, and no much larger clone is one base apart.

The sequence was collected from a man younger than 40 in good health. The specimen sequenced was blood.

The CDR3 region has the sequence CASSLSGSRGYTF. The nucleotides are TGTGCCAGCAGTTTATCGGGCAGCCGAGGGTACACCTTC. The chain is made from TRBV27 and TRBJ1-2; no confident D gene assignment can be made. From its cysteine to its phenylalanine, the CDR3 spans 13 amino acids. Only the CDR3 DNA stays, 39 bases, in frame from base 1. V and J lose 0 bases and 11 bases, and a span of 13 bases separates them. According to the germline V gene (reference sequence), CDR1 reads MNHEY and CDR2 reads SMNVEV.